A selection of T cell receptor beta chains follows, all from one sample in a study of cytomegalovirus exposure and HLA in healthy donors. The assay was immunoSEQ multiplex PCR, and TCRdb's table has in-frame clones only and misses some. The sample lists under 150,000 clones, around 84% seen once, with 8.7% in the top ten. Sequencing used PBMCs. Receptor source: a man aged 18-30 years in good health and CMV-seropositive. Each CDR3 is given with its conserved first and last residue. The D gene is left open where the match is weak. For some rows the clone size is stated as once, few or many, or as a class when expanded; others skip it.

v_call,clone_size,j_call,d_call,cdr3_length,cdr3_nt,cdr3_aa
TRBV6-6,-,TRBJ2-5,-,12,TGTGCCAGCAGTTACCCAGAAGAGACCCAGTACTTC,CASSYPEETQYF
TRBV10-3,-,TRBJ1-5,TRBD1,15,TGTGCCATCAGTGACGGTTACAGGGGGGATCAGCCCCAGCATTTT,CAISDGYRGDQPQHF
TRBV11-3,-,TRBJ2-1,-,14,TGTGCCAGCAGCTTAAACGGTTACTACAATGAGCAGTTCTTC,CASSLNGYYNEQFF
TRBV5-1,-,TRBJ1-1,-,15,TGCGCCAGCAGCTTGTCCAGGGACTTGAACACTGAAGCTTTCTTT,CASSLSRDLNTEAFF
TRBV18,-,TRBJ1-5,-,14,TGTGCCAGCTCACCACTTTCGGTCAATCAGCCCCAGCATTTT,CASSPLSVNQPQHF
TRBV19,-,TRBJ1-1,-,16,TGTGCCAGTAGTATACTGTTATGGGGCATGAACACTGAAGCTTTCTTT,CASSILLWGMNTEAFF
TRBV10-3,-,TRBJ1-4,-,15,TGTGCCATCAGTGAGTCGACGGGAATACAAGAAAAACTGTTTTTT,CAISESTGIQEKLFF
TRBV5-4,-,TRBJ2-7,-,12,TGTGCCAGCAGCTTTCCCAGTACCGAGCAGTACTTC,CASSFPSTEQYF
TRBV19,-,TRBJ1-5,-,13,TGTGCCAGTAGTATCGGGAGGGATCAGCCCCAGCATTTT,CASSIGRDQPQHF
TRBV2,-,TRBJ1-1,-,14,TGTGCCAGCAGTGGTGACGGGTATTACACTGAAGCTTTCTTT,CASSGDGYYTEAFF
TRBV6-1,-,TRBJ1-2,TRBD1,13,TGTGCCAGCAGTAGGGACAGGGTGGATGGCTACACCTTC,CASSRDRVDGYTF
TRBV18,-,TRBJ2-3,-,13,TGTGCCAGCTCACCGACACTAGCAGATACGCAGTATTTT,CASSPTLADTQYF
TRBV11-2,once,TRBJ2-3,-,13,TGTGCCAGCGGGAGGTTATTCACAGATACGCAGTATTTT,CASGRLFTDTQYF
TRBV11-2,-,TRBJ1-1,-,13,TGTGCCAGTAGCTTACAGGACCAGGGTCGCGCTTTCTTT,CASSLQDQGRAFF
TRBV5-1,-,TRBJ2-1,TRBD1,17,TGCGCCAGCAGCGAGAGGACAGGATCCATCCTCTACAATGAGCAGTTCTTC,CASSERTGSILYNEQFF
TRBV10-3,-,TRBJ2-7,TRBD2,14,TGTGCCATCAGTGTGCAAGCGGGGGCCTACGAGCAGTACTTC,CAISVQAGAYEQYF
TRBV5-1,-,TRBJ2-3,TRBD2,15,TGCGCCAGCACCCGGGACTATAAGAGGACAGATACGCAGTATTTT,CASTRDYKRTDTQYF
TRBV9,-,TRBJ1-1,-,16,TGTGCCAGCAGCGTAGAGGCAGGGCCATTGAACACTGAAGCTTTCTTT,CASSVEAGPLNTEAFF
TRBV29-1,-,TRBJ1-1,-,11,TGCAGCGGTCGGGTGAACACTGAAGCTTTCTTT,CSGRVNTEAFF
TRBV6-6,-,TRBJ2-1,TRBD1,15,TGTGCCAGCAGCCGGGGACAGAGCTCCTACAATGAGCAGTTCTTC,CASSRGQSSYNEQFF
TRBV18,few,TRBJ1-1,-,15,TGTGCCAGCTCACCCTTCGACAGAAGCAACACTGAAGCTTTCTTT,CASSPFDRSNTEAFF
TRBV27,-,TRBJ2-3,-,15,TGTGCCAGCAGTTTTCGGACTCCTAGCACAGATACGCAGTATTTT,CASSFRTPSTDTQYF
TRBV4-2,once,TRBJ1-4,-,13,TGTGCCAGCAGCCCCCAGGGCTCTGAAAAACTGTTTTTT,CASSPQGSEKLFF
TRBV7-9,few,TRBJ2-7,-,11,TGTGCCAGCAGCCTTCGGTACGAGCAGTACTTC,CASSLRYEQYF
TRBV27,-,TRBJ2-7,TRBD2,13,TGTGCCACCTCGAGCCGGGAGGGCTACGAGCAGTACTTC,CATSSREGYEQYF
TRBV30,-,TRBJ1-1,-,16,TGTGCCTGGACTTCGGTTCTAGGGGAACGGAACACTGAAGCTTTCTTT,CAWTSVLGERNTEAFF
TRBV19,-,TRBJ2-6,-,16,TGTGCCAGTAGTAGACAGGAGAGCTCTGGGGCCAACGTCCTGACTTTC,CASSRQESSGANVLTF
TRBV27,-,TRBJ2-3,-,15,TGTGCCAGCAGGCGACATACTCTTAGCACAGATACGCAGTATTTT,CASRRHTLSTDTQYF
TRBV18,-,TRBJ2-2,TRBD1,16,TGTGCCAGCTCACCTAGACAGGGGAAGAACACCGGGGAGCTGTTTTTT,CASSPRQGKNTGELFF
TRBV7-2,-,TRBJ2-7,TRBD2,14,TGTGCCAGCAGCTTACTGGGTTCCTCGGGGGGGCAGTACTTC,CASSLLGSSGGQYF
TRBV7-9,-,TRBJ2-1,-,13,TGTGCCAGCAGCTTTGACAAAAACAATGAGCAGTTCTTC,CASSFDKNNEQFF
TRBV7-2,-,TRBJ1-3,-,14,TGTGCCAGCAGCTTAGGGGACACCGGAAACACCATATATTTT,CASSLGDTGNTIYF
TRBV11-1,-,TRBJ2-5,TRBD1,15,TGTGCCAGCAGCGCTCTTACAGGGGGCTTGGAGACCCAGTACTTC,CASSALTGGLETQYF
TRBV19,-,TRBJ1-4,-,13,TGTGCCAGTAGGCCGGCAGGAAATGAAAAACTGTTTTTT,CASRPAGNEKLFF
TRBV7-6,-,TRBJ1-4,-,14,TGTGCCAGCAGCTTAGGAGCCCTCAATGAAAAACTGTTTTTT,CASSLGALNEKLFF
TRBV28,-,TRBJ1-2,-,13,TGTGCCAGCAGGCAGGGGAGTGGCTATGGCTACACCTTC,CASRQGSGYGYTF
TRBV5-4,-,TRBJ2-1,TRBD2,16,TGTGCCAGCAGCTCACTAGCGGGAGTCTTCGGCGGTGAGCAGTTCTTC,CASSSLAGVFGGEQFF
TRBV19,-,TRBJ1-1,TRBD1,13,TGTGCCAGTAGTTCCGGGACAGGGATTGAAGCTTTCTTT,CASSSGTGIEAFF
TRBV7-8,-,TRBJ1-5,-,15,TGTGCCAGCAGCACCGACAGTTATAGCAATCAGCCCCAGCATTTT,CASSTDSYSNQPQHF
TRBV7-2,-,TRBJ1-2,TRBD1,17,TGTGCCAGCAGTCCCTGGACAGGGGGCTTAGGTCTTTATGGCTACACCTTC,CASSPWTGGLGLYGYTF
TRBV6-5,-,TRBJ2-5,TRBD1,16,TGTGCCAGCAGTTACTCGGGAACAGGGGATCAAGAGACCCAGTACTTC,CASSYSGTGDQETQYF
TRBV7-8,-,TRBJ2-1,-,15,TGTGCCAGCAGCATAACCGGGACTCAATACAATGAGCAGTTCTTC,CASSITGTQYNEQFF
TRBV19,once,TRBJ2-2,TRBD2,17,TGTGCCAGTAGTACTCATAGCGGGAGTGCCGGCACCGGGGAGCTGTTTTTT,CASSTHSGSAGTGELFF
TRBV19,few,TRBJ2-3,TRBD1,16,TGTGCCAGTAGTATTGGGACAGGGTCGAGCACAGATACGCAGTATTTT,CASSIGTGSSTDTQYF
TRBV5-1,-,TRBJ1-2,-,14,TGCGCCAGCAGCTTGGGAGACAGCTTGTTCGGCTACACCTTC,CASSLGDSLFGYTF
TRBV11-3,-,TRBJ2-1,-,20,TGTGCCAGCAGCTACAGTTTCGGGAGTGGGGGAGACTATACAGACAATGAGCAGTTCTTC,CASSYSFGSGGDYTDNEQFF
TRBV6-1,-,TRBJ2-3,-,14,TGTGCCAGCAGCCAAAGGACTAGCACAGATACGCAGTATTTT,CASSQRTSTDTQYF
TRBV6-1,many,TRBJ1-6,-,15,TGTGCCAGCAGTGAAGCGCAAGACCGGGCGGGGCCCCTCCACTTT,CASSEAQDRAGPLHF
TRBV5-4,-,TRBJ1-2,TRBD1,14,TGTGCCAGCAGCCCCGGGACAGGGGGGTATGGCTACACCTTC,CASSPGTGGYGYTF
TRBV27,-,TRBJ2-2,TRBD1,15,TGTGCCAGCAGATTGAGGACAGGGACCACCGGGGAGCTGTTTTTT,CASRLRTGTTGELFF
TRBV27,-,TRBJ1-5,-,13,TGTGCCAGCAGTTTCGCCAGGAACCAGCCCCAGCATTTT,CASSFARNQPQHF
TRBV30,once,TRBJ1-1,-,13,TGTGCCTGGACCCCCGGGGGGGCCACTGAAGCTTTCTTT,CAWTPGGATEAFF
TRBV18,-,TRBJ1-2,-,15,TGTGCCAGCTCACCCCGGCAGGGTTCAACTGATGGCTACACCTTC,CASSPRQGSTDGYTF
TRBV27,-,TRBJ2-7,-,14,TGTGCCAGCAGCCCCCGACAGTACTCCTACGAGCAGTACTTC,CASSPRQYSYEQYF
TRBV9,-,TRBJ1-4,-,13,TGTGCCAGCAGCGATACGGCGGGGCGGAAACTGTTTTTT,CASSDTAGRKLFF